One sample yielded the 23 T cell receptor beta chains listed below, sequenced in a study of OX40 agonist ivuxolimab in advanced cancers. Library generation was performed with the immunoSEQ multiplex PCR assay. TCRdb re-hosts the immuneACCESS table, in-frame sequences only. Its copies lack some clones; in the studies checked, an unresolved V gene accounts for under half of them, and the cause for the rest is not known. A total of around 70,000 clones appear in this sample, over 80% of them only once. The ten top clones hold approximately 10% of the sample. The specimen was CD4+ or CD8+ T cells sorted from blood, collected in a trial of the OX40 agonist ivuxolimab. Source of these receptors: an adult with an advanced solid tumor such as melanoma, head and neck, liver or kidney cancer.

The rearrangement uses TRBV27 and TRBJ2-1, with 7 bases fitting TRBD2. Per germline, CDR1 MNHEY and CDR2 SMNVEV (reference sequence). The CDR3 sequence is 16 residues long. V lost 0 bases and J lost 7; bases outside the gene matches: 9. The CDR3 coding sequence is TGTGCCAGCAGTTTATCGAAGGGCGGGAGAGCTAATGAGCAGTTCTTC. This gives the protein CASSLSKGGRANEQFF.

The V and J genes are TRBV7-9 and TRBJ2-2; TRBD1 might be the D (6 bases). Per germline, CDR1 SEHNR and CDR2 FQNEAQ (reference sequence). The CDR3 is made up of 16 amino acids. V was cut by 4 bases and J by 1 base, with 13 bases left in between. CDR3 coding DNA: TGTGCCAGCAGCTCGGACTGGACAGAGAACACCGGGGAGCTGTTTTTT. This codes for CASSSDWTENTGELFF.

This clone was picked up a small number of times. The rearrangement uses TRBV7-9 and TRBJ1-5; TRBD1 is a possible D gene (5 bases). Trimming cost V 1 base and J 1 base, with 5 bases left between them. The CDR3 spans 14 residues. Germline V gene sequence: CDR1 SEHNR, CDR2 FQNEAQ (reference sequence). CDR3 region: CASSLEGSNQPQHF. The CDR3 DNA reads TGTGCCAGCAGCTTAGAGGGGAGCAATCAGCCCCAGCATTTT.

The chain uses TRBV2 and TRBJ2-3, with 12 bases fitting TRBD2. J was trimmed by 2 bases and V by 5 bases; bases with no gene match: 8. The CDR3 is 17 residues long. Per the germline V gene, CDR1 is SNHLY and CDR2 is FYNNEI. The CDR3 region is CASSSPGLAGLTDTQYF. The DNA for the CDR3 is TGTGCCAGCAGTTCCCCGGGACTAGCGGGCCTCACAGATACGCAGTATTTT. Full variable domain (rest looked up from reference TRBV2 and TRBJ2-3): EPEVTQTPSHQVTQMGQEVILRCVPISNHLYFYWYRQILGQKVEFLVSFYNNEISEKSEIFDDQFSVERPDGSNFTLKIRSTKLEDSAMYFCASSSPGLAGLTDTQYFGPGTRLTVL.

V and J are TRBV5-1 and TRBJ1-4, with D maybe TRBD1 (5 bases). The CDR3 spans 14 residues. The V gene's germline CDR1 is SGHRS and CDR2 YFSETQ. Trimming took 0 bases from V and 8 from J, leaving 11 bases between them. The DNA for the CDR3 is TGCGCCAGCAGCTTGGGGGGCCTGGGGGAAAAACTGTTTTTT. It translates to CASSLGGLGEKLFF.

The chain combines TRBV7-6 with TRBJ2-2; 8 bases map to TRBD2. Trimming took 5 bases from V and 8 from J; bases not matched to a gene: 13. The CDR3 spans 16 residues. Looked up from germline, CDR1 is SGHVS and CDR2 is FNYEAQ. Here the CDR3 reads CASSAGPGGRIGELFF. The CDR3, as DNA: TGTGCCAGCAGCGCCGGTCCGGGGGGGCGCATAGGGGAGCTGTTTTTT.

V gene TRBV4-2 combines with J gene TRBJ2-5, with D possibly TRBD2 on 6 matching bases. The CDR3 extends over 15 amino acids. Trimming shortened V by 8 bases and J by 1 base, and 17 bases separated the two germline ends. Germline V CDR1 and CDR2: LGHNA, YNFKEQ. The CDR3 DNA reads as TGTGCCAGCGGGCGGGACGCCAACCCCCAAGAGACCCAGTACTTC. It is translated as CASGRDANPQETQYF.

V gene TRBV30 combines with J gene TRBJ2-5; D unresolved. This CDR3 has 12 amino acids. Per germline, CDR1 GTSNPN and CDR2 SVGIG (reference sequence). V lost 3 bases and J 4 bases, leaving 9 bases between the germline ends. CDR3 loop: CAWSRIGETQYF. CDR3 DNA: TGTGCCTGGAGCAGAATAGGAGAGACCCAGTACTTC.

The rearrangement links TRBV5-5 to TRBJ2-1; TRBD2 aligns across 8 bases. With V trimmed by 3 bases and J by 0 bases, 11 bases remained unmatched. Germline assignment: CDR1 SGHKS and CDR2 YYEKEE (reference sequence). The CDR3 is made up of 18 amino acids. Written as DNA, the CDR3 is TGTGCCAGCAGCTCGTTGCCCCCAGCGGGAGCCTCCTACAATGAGCAGTTCTTC. It specifies CASSSLPPAGASYNEQFF.

This clone showed up just a few times. CDR3 loop: CASRWQMNTEAFF. CDR3 nucleotides: TGTGCCAGCAGATGGCAGATGAACACTGAAGCTTTCTTT. The chain couples TRBV2 to TRBJ1-1; the D is unclear. The germline CDR1 and CDR2 sequences are SNHLY and FYNNEI. The length of the CDR3 is 13 residues. The germline V and J ends were trimmed by 6 bases and 0 bases, with 8 bases remaining between them. Drawing the rest from reference TRBV2 and TRBJ1-1, the complete variable domain is EPEVTQTPSHQVTQMGQEVILRCVPISNHLYFYWYRQILGQKVEFLVSFYNNEISEKSEIFDDQFSVERPDGSNFTLKIRSTKLEDSAMYFCASRWQMNTEAFFGQGTRLTVV.

This chain links TRBV29-1 with TRBJ2-1; possibly TRBD2 for D (8 bases). The CDR3 is 15 amino acids. V was trimmed by 2 bases and J by 4 bases, leaving 15 bases between them. CDR1 is SQVTM and CDR2 is ANQGSEA in the germline V gene. In DNA, the CDR3 is TGCAGCGTTGAACCGGGAGGGACAGTATACAATGAGCAGTTCTTC. Translated, it gives CSVEPGGTVYNEQFF.

The chain recombines TRBV18 with TRBJ2-7, with D perhaps given as TRBD1 or TRBD2 (7 bases each). V was shortened by 3 bases and J by 7 bases, with 19 bases between the two germline ends. CDR1 and CDR2 (germline): KGHSH, LQKENI. The CDR3 totals 15 residues. CDR3 region: CASSPSVTGRGEQYF. The CDR3 DNA reads as TGTGCCAGCTCACCCTCCGTGACAGGGCGGGGGGAGCAGTACTTC.

This chain connects TRBV7-3 to TRBJ2-7, with 9 positions matching TRBD1. The germline gives CDR1 SGHTA, CDR2 FQGTGA. The CDR3 spans 17 residues. The V segment lost 5 bases and the J segment 1 base; nucleotides outside the gene matches: 12. The chain's CDR3 is CASSPRRTGEISYEQYV. DNA of the CDR3: TGTGCCAGCAGCCCACGGCGGACAGGGGAGATTTCCTACGAGCAGTACGTC.

CDR3 DNA: TGTGCCAGCACCGTCTCACAGGGACGGGGGGCAGATACGCAGTATTTT. This gives the protein CASTVSQGRGADTQYF. The chain carries TRBV2 and TRBJ2-3; D might be TRBD2 (7 bases). The CDR3 extends over 16 amino acids. Germline V gene data show CDR1 as SNHLY and CDR2 as FYNNEI. The V and J ends lost 7 bases and 4 bases respectively, with 21 bases between them.

The rearrangement links TRBV18 to TRBJ1-1; 8 bases are shared with TRBD1. The V and J ends lost 5 bases and 3 bases, in that order; junction bases with no gene match: 8. CDR3 size: 15 residues. Germline-derived CDR1 and CDR2 are KGHSH and LQKENI. CDR3 bases: TGTGCCAGCTCATCTCAGGGGGCGCAGGACACTGAAGCTTTCTTT. Its protein product is CASSSQGAQDTEAFF.

The V call is TRBV7-9, the J call TRBJ1-5; D unclear. Germline V gene lookup returns CDR1 SEHNR and CDR2 FQNEAQ (reference sequence). The V gene lost 2 bases and the J gene lost 6 bases, with 14 bases spanning the gap. The CDR3 length is 15 residues. DNA for the CDR3: TGTGCCAGCAGCTTAATAGGGAGTGTCGGTCAGCCCCAGCATTTT. Encoded protein: CASSLIGSVGQPQHF.

V usage is TRBV2 and J usage is TRBJ2-3; D remains ambiguous. The germline V gene has CDR1 SNHLY and CDR2 FYNNEI. Trimming cost V 6 bases and J 3 bases, with 7 bases left between them. This CDR3 spans 12 amino acids. This CDR3 is CASRTLTDTQYF. The CDR3 coding sequence is TGTGCCAGCAGGACCCTGACAGATACGCAGTATTTT.

In this sample, this clone turned up once. This chain joins TRBV5-6 and TRBJ1-2; perhaps TRBD1 as D (6 bases). The CDR3 has 18 amino acids. Germline V gene sequence: CDR1 SGHDT, CDR2 YYEEEE. V was shortened by 0 bases and J by 4 bases, with 22 bases between the two germline ends. CDR3 protein: CASSLDPPLSGAGYGYTF. CDR3 coding DNA: TGTGCCAGCAGCTTGGACCCTCCTCTTTCAGGGGCGGGCTATGGCTACACCTTC.

V usage is TRBV19 and J usage is TRBJ2-1, with a tentative D call TRBD2 (5 bases). Germline CDR1 reads LNHDA; CDR2 reads SQIVND (reference sequence). Trimming removed 9 bases at V and 15 bases at J, with 24 bases between. The CDR3 contains 13 residues. CDR3 DNA sequence: TGTGCCAGCGGGGATGGCATCGATCCGGTGGCGTTCTTC. This codes for CASGDGIDPVAFF.

This clone is a singleton in its sample. This chain connects TRBV4-1 to TRBJ2-1; 8 bases align to TRBD2. CDR3 size: 17 residues. J lost 1 base, V lost 0 bases, and 5 bases had no gene match. Germline-derived CDR1 and CDR2 are MGHRA and YSYEKL. In DNA form, the CDR3 reads TGCGCCAGCAGCCAAGAGTTTAGCGGGGTGTCCTACAATGAGCAGTTCTTC. The encoded protein is CASSQEFSGVSYNEQFF.

V and J are TRBV5-8 and TRBJ2-1, with 9 bases identical to TRBD2. The CDR3 length is 15 residues. The germline V gene encodes CDR1 SGHTS and CDR2 YDEGEE. J was trimmed by 5 bases and V by 2 bases; bases with no gene match: 5. CDR3 in amino acids: CASSLSIAGDNEQFF. The CDR3 bases are TGTGCCAGCAGCTTATCTATAGCGGGGGACAATGAGCAGTTCTTC.

The genes are TRBV4-2 and TRBJ1-3, with no clear D. V gave up 0 bases and J gave up 0 bases, with 6 bases separating them. The CDR3 contains 15 residues. The germline V gene encodes CDR1 LGHNA and CDR2 YNFKEQ. CDR3 sequence (DNA): TGTGCCAGCAGCCAAGATGGACTCTCTGGAAACACCATATATTTT. It encodes CASSQDGLSGNTIYF.

The V call is TRBV6-1, the J call TRBJ1-6; no clear D. CDR3 length: 15 amino acids. Looked up from germline, CDR1 is MNHNS and CDR2 is SASEGT. Deletions cut 9 bases from V and 0 bases from J, with 12 bases between. The CDR3 DNA follows: TGTGCCAGTAACGGGGAGAGCTCCTATAATTCACCCCTCCACTTT. It specifies CASNGESSYNSPLHF.